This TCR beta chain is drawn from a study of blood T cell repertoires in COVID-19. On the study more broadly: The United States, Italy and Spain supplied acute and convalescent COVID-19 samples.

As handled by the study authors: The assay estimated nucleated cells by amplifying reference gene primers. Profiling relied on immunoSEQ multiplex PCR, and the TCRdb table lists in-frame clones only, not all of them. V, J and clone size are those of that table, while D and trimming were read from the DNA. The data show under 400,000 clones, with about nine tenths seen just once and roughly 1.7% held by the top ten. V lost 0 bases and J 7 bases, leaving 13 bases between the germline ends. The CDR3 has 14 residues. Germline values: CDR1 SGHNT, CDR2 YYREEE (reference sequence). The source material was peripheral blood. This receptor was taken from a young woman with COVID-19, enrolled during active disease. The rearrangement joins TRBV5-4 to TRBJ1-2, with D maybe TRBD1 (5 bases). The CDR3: CASSLEMQGGGYTF. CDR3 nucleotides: TGTGCCAGCAGCTTGGAGATGCAGGGAGGTGGCTACACCTTC.